Listed here are 27 T cell receptor beta chains from one sample, sequenced in a study of blood T cell repertoires in COVID-19 (dated by TCRdb to 2020 to 2021). The library was built by means of the immunoSEQ multiplex PCR assay. Imported from immuneACCESS, the table was reduced by TCRdb to in-frame sequences with V and J called. These copies leave out some clones; in studies compared against another copy, an unresolved V gene accounts for under half, and the cause of the remainder is not known. The sample profile shows approximately 290,000 clones; 80% to 90% of them were found once. The top ten clones comprise more than 3.5% of the sample. Sequenced input: PBMCs or T cells enriched from blood (not recorded which). The receptors shown here come from a woman aged 30 to 39 who had recovered from COVID-19.

J is TRBJ2-3 and V is TRBV28; TRBD2 might be the D (7 bases). The CDR3 sequence is 16 residues long. V was shortened by 7 bases and J by 2 bases, with 19 bases between the two germline ends. CDR1 is MDHEN and CDR2 is SYDVKM in the germline V gene. CDR3 sequence (DNA): TGTGCCAGCATTGGCGGGGGCTCTGCCATCACAGATACGCAGTATTTT. Encoded protein: CASIGGGSAITDTQYF.

This clone was counted between two and nine times. The chain combines TRBV2 with TRBJ1-5; weak D call: TRBD1 (6 bases). CDR1 and CDR2 from the germline V gene are SNHLY and FYNNEI. The V end was cut by 6 bases, the J end by 1 base, with 13 bases between. The CDR3 is 15 amino acids. The CDR3 nucleotides read TGTGCCAGCAGCCCACAGGGTCGGAGCAATCAGCCCCAGCATTTT. It yields the protein CASSPQGRSNQPQHF.

This chain uses TRBV2 with TRBJ1-5, with a possible D match to TRBD1 (6 bases). Germline assignment: CDR1 SNHLY and CDR2 FYNNEI. Deletions cut 4 bases from V and 3 bases from J, with 13 bases between. The CDR3 is made up of 15 amino acids. CDR3 DNA: TGTGCCAGCAGTGGACGGGAGGGGGACAATCAGCCCCAGCATTTT. Amino acids: CASSGREGDNQPQHF.

V gene TRBV28 combines with J gene TRBJ2-7; D not resolved. Germline V CDR1 and CDR2: MDHEN, SYDVKM. The CDR3 sequence is 13 residues long. V lost 3 bases and J lost 0, with 6 bases in between. The DNA of the CDR3 is TGTGCCAGCAGTTTTACAGCCTCCTACGAGCAGTACTTC. Its protein is CASSFTASYEQYF.

The chain carries TRBV6-5 and TRBJ1-2; D perhaps matches TRBD1 (5 bases). V gave up 6 bases and J gave up 1 base, with 12 bases separating them. Germline V gene data show CDR1 as MNHEY and CDR2 as SVGAGI. This CDR3 region has 14 residues. CDR3 region: CASRGALFNYGYTF. The CDR3 DNA reads TGTGCCAGCAGAGGGGCCCTCTTTAACTATGGCTACACCTTC.

This clone was detected only a few times. This chain uses TRBV9 with TRBJ1-3; D may be TRBD1 (5 bases). CDR1 is SGDLS and CDR2 is YYNGEE in the germline V gene. The germline V and J ends were trimmed by 0 bases and 4 bases, with 20 bases remaining between them. There are 18 residues in the CDR3. CDR3 residues: CASSVERGRSTLGNTIYF. The CDR3 coding sequence is TGTGCCAGCAGCGTAGAAAGGGGCAGATCGACATTGGGAAACACCATATATTTT.

This rearrangement joins TRBV6-5 to TRBJ2-7; tentatively, D is TRBD2 (7 bases). The V gene lost 0 bases and the J gene lost 2 bases, with 8 bases spanning the gap. This CDR3 region has 14 residues. CDR1 and CDR2 from the germline V gene are MNHEY and SVGAGI. The CDR3 is CASSYSRGPYEQYF. The CDR3 coding sequence is TGTGCCAGCAGTTACTCGCGGGGGCCCTACGAGCAGTACTTC.

CDR3 bases: TGTGCCAGCAGCGTAGCGGGCAGGGGGAGAGAGACCCAGTACTTC. Translated, it gives CASSVAGRGRETQYF. The chain recombines TRBV9 with TRBJ2-5; 7 positions match TRBD1. Germline V gene lookup returns CDR1 SGDLS and CDR2 YYNGEE. This CDR3 is 15 amino acids long. Germline trimming cut 0 bases from V and 4 bases from J; bases unmatched to any gene: 6.

V and J are TRBV18 and TRBJ2-7; tentative D call: TRBD2 (5 bases). Germline V lookup: CDR1 KGHSH, CDR2 LQKENI. The CDR3 runs 15 residues. V gave up 4 bases and J gave up 0 bases, with 13 bases separating them. For the CDR3, the DNA is TGTGCCAGCTCACACCCCTTAGGGAGCTCCTACGAGCAGTACTTC. It translates to CASSHPLGSSYEQYF.

The chain employs TRBV7-6 and TRBJ1-2; D remains ambiguous. This CDR3 is built from 13 residues. Trimming shortened V by 1 base and J by 8 bases, and 11 bases separated the two germline ends. Germline V gene data show CDR1 as SGHVS and CDR2 as FNYEAQ. The CDR3 loop is CASSLGGSIGYTF. CDR3 in DNA: TGTGCCAGCAGCTTAGGCGGCTCGATAGGCTACACCTTC.

This chain links TRBV28 with TRBJ1-5; no clear D gene. Trimming took off 7 bases at V and 4 bases at J, with 8 bases between the two ends. Germline V gives CDR1 MDHEN, CDR2 SYDVKM. CDR3 length: 12 residues. The CDR3 coding sequence is TGTGCCAGCAATGAGGGTAATCAGCCCCAGCATTTT. This translates into CASNEGNQPQHF.

The chain employs TRBV9 and TRBJ2-2; TRBD1 matches at 8 bases. With 3 bases clipped from V and 6 bases from J, the junction kept 4 bases outside the gene matches. Germline loops: CDR1 SGDLS, CDR2 YYNGEE. This CDR3 contains 14 residues. CDR3 bases: TGTGCCAGCAGCGGACAGGGGTCTGCCGGGGAGCTGTTTTTT. Translated: CASSGQGSAGELFF.

This clone was seen more than once but under ten times. The chain carries TRBV14 and TRBJ2-7; 9 nucleotides line up with TRBD1. The CDR3 spans 16 residues. Per the germline V gene, CDR1 is SGHDN and CDR2 is FVKESK. V lost 1 base to trimming and J lost 3 bases; unmatched junction nucleotides: 7. In DNA form, the CDR3 reads TGTGCCAGCAGCCAAGGGGCATGGGACAGGGACTACGAGCAGTACTTC. Its protein is CASSQGAWDRDYEQYF.

The gene calls are TRBV7-9 and TRBJ2-1, with 7 bases identical to TRBD1. Germline assignment: CDR1 SEHNR and CDR2 FQNEAQ (reference sequence). The ends lost 5 bases at V and 0 bases at J; junction bases unmatched: 7. The CDR3 is 16 amino acids. The CDR3 DNA is TGTGCCAGCAGCGACAGGACAGGTGGCTCCTACAATGAGCAGTTCTTC. This sequence encodes CASSDRTGGSYNEQFF.

The chain's CDR3 is CASSLLGGGDTQYF. The DNA of the CDR3 is TGTGCCAGCAGCTTGTTAGGGGGCGGAGATACGCAGTATTTT. The chain couples TRBV7-9 to TRBJ2-3, with 7 bases matching TRBD1. Unmatched junction bases numbered 5, after V lost 3 bases and J lost 5 bases. CDR1 is SEHNR and CDR2 is FQNEAQ in the germline V gene (reference sequence). The CDR3 runs to 14 residues.

The chain employs TRBV30 and TRBJ1-4, with D uncertain. The V end was cut by 5 bases, the J end by 7 bases, with 8 bases between. Germline V gene lookup returns CDR1 GTSNPN and CDR2 SVGIG (reference sequence). The CDR3 consists of 11 residues. The CDR3 nucleotides are TGTGCCTGGGGGCCGGGTGAAAAACTGTTTTTT. It yields the protein CAWGPGEKLFF.

The V gene is TRBV15, the J gene TRBJ1-5; no reliable D call. Trimming cost V 4 bases and J 2 bases, with 18 bases left between them. CDR1 and CDR2 from the germline V gene are LNHNV and YYDKDF (reference sequence). This CDR3 is built from 17 residues. Written as DNA, the CDR3 is TGTGCCACCAGCAAAAAAAGGACCGGGAGGGGCAATCAGCCCCAGCATTTT. Residues: CATSKKRTGRGNQPQHF.

This clone is a singleton in its sample. The V and J genes are TRBV7-9 and TRBJ2-7; D is unresolved. CDR3 length: 16 amino acids. V lost 5 bases, J lost 2 bases, and 19 bases lay in between. Per germline, CDR1 SEHNR and CDR2 FQNEAQ (reference sequence). CDR3 coding DNA: TGTGCCAGCAGCCCGAGCACACCGAGACTCACCTACGAGCAGTACTTC. It translates to CASSPSTPRLTYEQYF.

The V and J genes are TRBV20-1 and TRBJ2-5; D gene unclear. Germline-derived CDR1 and CDR2 are DFQATT and SNEGSKA (reference sequence). V gave up 1 base and J gave up 5 bases, with 5 bases separating them. The CDR3 runs 11 residues. The CDR3 region is CSARGAETQYF. The CDR3 DNA reads as TGCAGTGCTAGAGGGGCCGAGACCCAGTACTTC.

The genes are TRBV5-1 and TRBJ2-1; TRBD2 is a possible D gene (6 bases). V was clipped by 4 bases and J by 2 bases, with 13 bases between them. CDR1 SGHRS and CDR2 YFSETQ come from the germline V gene. The length of the CDR3 is 15 residues. The CDR3 bases are TGCGCCAGCAGCGCGGACGCGGGAACCTACAATGAGCAGTTCTTC. Its protein product is CASSADAGTYNEQFF.

This chain links TRBV28 with TRBJ1-1, with 9 nucleotides matching TRBD1. Per germline, CDR1 MDHEN and CDR2 SYDVKM. V was clipped by 4 bases and J by 6 bases; unmatched bases: 9. There are 15 residues in the CDR3. CDR3 sequence reads: CASSWEQGAGSEAFF. The DNA for the CDR3 is TGTGCCAGCAGTTGGGAACAGGGGGCGGGCTCTGAAGCTTTCTTT. Based on the CDR3 plus reference TRBV28 and TRBJ1-1, the full variable domain is DVKVTQSSRYLVKRTGEKVFLECVQDMDHENMFWYRQDPGLGLRLIYFSYDVKMKEKGDIPEGYSVSREKKERFSLILESASTNQTSMYLCASSWEQGAGSEAFFGQGTRLTVV.

This clone was detected once. The chain carries TRBV12-3 or TRBV12-4 and TRBJ2-7, with 7 bases identical to TRBD1. The length of the CDR3 is 13 residues. With 5 bases clipped from V and 6 bases from J, the junction kept 7 bases outside the gene matches. The CDR3 DNA follows: TGTGCCAGCAGTATGAACAGGGGCGGCGAGCAGTACTTC. It codes for CASSMNRGGEQYF.

V is TRBV28 and J is TRBJ2-7; tentatively, D is TRBD1 (6 bases). Germline-derived CDR1 and CDR2 are MDHEN and SYDVKM. Trimming removed 2 bases from V and 5 bases from J, with 13 bases in between. This CDR3 has 14 residues. As DNA, the CDR3 is TGTGCCAGCAGTTTAGTGGGGGCTAGGGACGAGCAGTACTTC. Encoded protein: CASSLVGARDEQYF.

The J gene is TRBJ1-1, the V gene TRBV15, with 8 bases matching TRBD1. Germline V gene sequence: CDR1 LNHNV, CDR2 YYDKDF (reference sequence). This CDR3 comprises 14 residues. The ends lost 1 base at V and 4 bases at J; junction bases unmatched: 2. The CDR3 loop reads CATSRGTGLTEAFF. DNA for the CDR3: TGTGCCACCAGCAGAGGGACAGGGCTCACTGAAGCTTTCTTT.

This chain uses TRBV10-2 with TRBJ1-1; 7 nucleotides line up with TRBD1. Germline V gene sequence: CDR1 WSHSY, CDR2 SAAADI. The CDR3 covers 13 residues. Germline trimming cut 0 bases from V and 11 bases from J; bases unmatched to any gene: 6. The CDR3 DNA reads as TGCGCCAGCAGTGAGTCGACTATCAGGGGGGCTTTCTTT. The encoded protein is CASSESTIRGAFF.

V gene TRBV10-3 combines with J gene TRBJ2-7; D perhaps matches TRBD1 (6 bases). Trimming pared 6 bases from V and 3 bases from J, leaving 12 bases between. Germline V gene data show CDR1 as ENHRY and CDR2 as SYGVKD. The CDR3 runs 13 residues. CDR3 DNA: TGTGCCATCAGGGGACAACAAAACTACGAGCAGTACTTC. Translation gives CAIRGQQNYEQYF.

The chain recombines TRBV5-1 with TRBJ2-1; TRBD1 agrees at 10 bases. Trimming cost V 7 bases and J 5 bases; bases outside gene matches: 12. Germline V gene lookup returns CDR1 SGHRS and CDR2 YFSETQ. This CDR3 region has 16 residues. In DNA form, the CDR3 reads TGCGCCAGCGGTTTCCAGGGACAGGGGCCTCACAATGAGCAGTTCTTC. Its protein product is CASGFQGQGPHNEQFF.